Listed below are T cell receptor beta chains from one sample, sequenced in a study of vaccination effects on CD4 cells after COVID-19. Sequencing was performed with immunoSEQ multiplex PCR; in TCRdb, only in-frame clones are kept and a portion is missing. The data show approximately 30,000 clones, with around 80% seen just once and 30% held by the top ten. The antigens these receptors bind are not known. Here the sequenced sample was CD4+ T cells from PBMCs cultured with SARS-CoV-2 spike peptides, taken before COVID-19 vaccination. The receptors originated from a human donor who received a COVID-19 vaccine. CDR3s include the opening cysteine and the closing phenylalanine or tryptophan. The D gene is left open where the match is weak.

V gene,D gene,CDR3 protein
TRBV10-3,NA,CAISEPARETQYF
TRBV7-2,NA,CASSLGGDNQPQHF
TRBV5-4,NA,CASSPGLTYEQYF
TRBV7-9,NA,CASSLASGHENYGYTF
TRBV5-6,TRBD2,CASGRGDTQYF
TRBV6-2/TRBV6-3,NA,CASSYMNTEAFF
TRBV6-6,NA,CASSHAGGGTETQYF
TRBV6-5,NA,CASSPAPREQFF
TRBV5-4,TRBD1,CASSPGTGLSRANVLTF
TRBV21-1,NA,CASLQGDYGYTF
TRBV6-5,NA,CASSLVREDTQYF
TRBV15,NA,CATSRGASPSYNEQFF
TRBV7-2,TRBD1,CASSLKRNRGLHGYTF
TRBV9,TRBD1,CASSVGGTGCNEQYF
TRBV3-1/TRBV3-2,NA,CASSRSRGSYNEQFF